The rows below give T cell receptor beta chains drawn from one sample of a study of CD8+CD57+ T cells in acquired aplastic anemia. TCRdb analysed the reads with MiXCR anew, one entry per CDR3 protein. The profile shows some 150,000 distinct CDR3 sequences, roughly 49% of them singletons. Sequenced: sorted CD4+, CD8+, or CD8+CD57+ T cells (not recorded which) from PBMCs. All receptors come from a human donor with aplastic anemia. Each CDR3 is given with its conserved first and last residue. The D gene is left open where the match is weak. The size field is filled for only some rows; it gives once, few, many or a size class.

j_call	clone_size	v_call	d_call	cdr3_nt	cdr3_aa
TRBJ2-7	-	TRBV5-1	-	TGCGCCAGCAGCTTGGTTCCCCAGGACGAGCAGTACTTC	CASSLVPQDEQYF
TRBJ1-1	-	TRBV7-8	-	TGTGCCAGCAGCTTAGCGGAGGTGTGGAACACTGAAGCTTTCTTT	CASSLAEVWNTEAFF
TRBJ2-1	many	TRBV7-6	-	TGTGCCAGCAGCCCCGAGGGGGATGAGCAGTTCTTC	CASSPEGDEQFF
TRBJ1-5	-	TRBV15	-	TGTGCCACCAGCAAAATCCCCGCAGGTTATAGCAATCAGCCCCAGCATTTT	CATSKIPAGYSNQPQHF
TRBJ1-6	-	TRBV10-3	-	TGTGCCATCACCCCAGCCCCGGTGGGGCCCCTCCACTTT	CAITPAPVGPLHF
TRBJ1-1	-	TRBV19	-	TGTGCCAGTAGTATCCGGGCTGAAGCTTTCTTT	CASSIRAEAFF
TRBJ1-5	many	TRBV5-4	-	TGTGCCAGCAGCTTGGGGGGGATAAGCAATCAGCCCCAGCATTTT	CASSLGGISNQPQHF
TRBJ2-7	-	TRBV5-1	-	TGCGCCAGCAGCGGGGGCGACTCCTACGAGCAGTACTTC	CASSGGDSYEQYF
TRBJ1-2	many	TRBV6-2/TRBV6-3	-	TGTGCCAGCAGTTGGGGGATTCACTATGGCTACACCTTC	CASSWGIHYGYTF
TRBJ2-1	few	TRBV15	-	TGTGCCACCAGCCCAGGGCGCAGGTGGGGCAATGAGCAGTTCTTC	CATSPGRRWGNEQFF
TRBJ2-5	-	TRBV25-1	-	TGTGCCAGCAGTGACGCCCTCCGGGGACAAGATAAAGAGACCCAGTACTTC	CASSDALRGQDKETQYF
TRBJ2-2	-	TRBV9	-	TGTGCCAGCAGCGTAGTGGGCACCGGGGAGCTGTTTTTT	CASSVVGTGELFF
TRBJ1-1	-	TRBV2	TRBD1	TGTGCCAGCAGTGACGGGACAGGGGGACTTCTGATGAACACTGAAGCTTTCTTT	CASSDGTGGLLMNTEAFF
TRBJ2-7	-	TRBV7-8	TRBD1	TGTGCCAGCAGCGGGACAGGGGGAGCCGAGCAGTACTTC	CASSGTGGAEQYF
TRBJ2-7	-	TRBV9	-	TGTGCCAGCAGCGTAGGCAGGGACTCCTACGAGCAGTACTTC	CASSVGRDSYEQYF
TRBJ2-1	-	TRBV11-2	-	TGTGCCAGCAGATCGATGCCGGGACAAAAATACAATGAGCAGTTCTTC	CASRSMPGQKYNEQFF
TRBJ2-1	-	TRBV20-1	-	TGCAGTGCCCCAGTCCGCGGCGGATACAATGAGCAGTTCTTC	CSAPVRGGYNEQFF
TRBJ2-1	few	TRBV10-3	TRBD1	TGTGCCATCAGCACCCAGACAGGGGAAGGCTACAATGAGCAGTTCTTC	CAISTQTGEGYNEQFF
TRBJ2-3	-	TRBV4-3	TRBD1	TGCGCCAGCAGCCAAGATTTTAAGGGGGCGTCCGATACGCAGTATTTT	CASSQDFKGASDTQYF
TRBJ1-3	-	TRBV15	TRBD1	TGTGCCACCAGCAGAGATCTTGGGACAGTGACAAACACCATATATTTT	CATSRDLGTVTNTIYF
TRBJ2-1	-	TRBV2	-	TGTGCCAGCAGTGCGCGGAACGATGAGCAGTTCTTC	CASSARNDEQFF
TRBJ1-2	many	TRBV7-9	-	TGTGCCAGCACCCCTCCAGGGGCCAGCCCATTCTATGGCTACACCTTC	CASTPPGASPFYGYTF
TRBJ1-2	few	TRBV2	TRBD1	TGTGCCAGCATGGACAGGCCGTGGGGTGGCTACACCTTC	CASMDRPWGGYTF
TRBJ1-1	-	TRBV20-1	-	TGCAGTGCTAGGCCCAGGGACACTGAAGCTTTCTTT	CSARPRDTEAFF
TRBJ1-5	many	TRBV6-1	-	TGTGCCAGCAGCCACCCGGGGCAGCCCCAGCATTTT	CASSHPGQPQHF
TRBJ1-4	many	TRBV7-6	-	TGTGCCAGCAGCCCGCAAGTAGGAGGGGAAAAACTGTTTTTT	CASSPQVGGEKLFF
TRBJ2-4	many	TRBV11-2	TRBD2	TGTGCCAGCAGCCCCCGGGAGGCCCTAGCCAAAAACATTCAGTACTTC	CASSPREALAKNIQYF
TRBJ1-6	-	TRBV13	TRBD1	TGTGCCAGCAGCATGGCCTGGGACAGGGGGGGCTCCTATAATTCACCCCTCCACTTT	CASSMAWDRGGSYNSPLHF
TRBJ2-3	many	TRBV5-8	-	TGTGCCAGCAGCTCGCCATTGGATACGCAGTATTTT	CASSSPLDTQYF
TRBJ2-3	-	TRBV27	TRBD1	TGTGCCAGCAGTTTGACAGGGCAAACAGATACGCAGTATTTT	CASSLTGQTDTQYF
TRBJ2-5	-	TRBV20-1	TRBD2	TGCAGTGCTAGAGCTGTGGCTAGCGGGAGTTTGGAGACCCAGTACTTC	CSARAVASGSLETQYF
TRBJ2-2	-	TRBV15	-	TGTGCCACCAGCGTCCAAAGGGGGTCCGGGGAGCTGTTTTTT	CATSVQRGSGELFF
TRBJ2-7	many	TRBV6-4	TRBD2	TGTGCCAGCATGGTCGGGGGGTCGACGTACTTC	CASMVGGSTYF
TRBJ2-7	-	TRBV25-1	-	TGTGCCAGCAGTGTGCCACAGGATTACGAGCAGTACTTC	CASSVPQDYEQYF
TRBJ2-7	-	TRBV15	-	TGTGCCACCAGCAGAGAATTAGTCCGGCGGGGAGCCTACGAGCAGTACTTC	CATSRELVRRGAYEQYF
TRBJ2-3	many	TRBV15	-	TGTGCCACCAGCAAATTGGGGAATACGCAGTATTTT	CATSKLGNTQYF
TRBJ2-3	-	TRBV29-1	TRBD1	TGCAGCGCCGGACAGGGCACAGATACGCAGTATTTT	CSAGQGTDTQYF
TRBJ1-1	-	TRBV10-3	TRBD1	TGTGCCATCACATTTTACAGGGGGCTGGCGGCTTTCTTT	CAITFYRGLAAFF